Below are 2 T cell receptor beta chains sequenced from a single sample in a study of blood T cell repertoires in COVID-19. Profiled with immunoSEQ multiplex PCR; TCRdb holds only in-frame clones, not every one. The sample holds a few hundred thousand clones, roughly nine tenths seen once. The sequenced sample was PBMCs or T cells enriched from blood (not recorded which). All receptors derive from a woman aged 25-40 years who had recovered from COVID-19.

V is TRBV27 and J is TRBJ2-7; 7 positions agree with TRBD1. The ends lost 7 bases at V and 2 bases at J; junction bases unmatched: 8. Germline-derived CDR1 and CDR2 are MNHEY and SMNVEV (reference sequence). This CDR3 has 14 residues. Here the CDR3 DNA reads TGTGCCAGCATGGTTGGACAGGAAGCCTACGAGCAGTACTTC. This encodes CASMVGQEAYEQYF.

V gene TRBV12-3 or TRBV12-4 combines with J gene TRBJ2-2, with TRBD1 identical over 8 bases. This CDR3 has 12 residues. The ends lost 10 bases at V and 6 bases at J; junction bases unmatched: 4. DNA for the CDR3: TGTGCCATCCAGGGGGCGGCCGGGGAGCTGTTTTTT. Protein sequence: CAIQGAAGELFF.